This TCR beta chain was retrieved from a study of metastatic and nonmetastatic thyroid tumors. Until they underwent thyroid surgery, no patient had received any treatment. Turning to this clone: Its specificity is unknown.

J was trimmed by 5 bases and V by 3 bases; bases with no gene match: 6. The CDR3 totals 15 residues. Study outcomes and limitations: Malignant tumors reportedly showed significantly higher TCR beta diversity than benign nodules in both blood and tumor.

TCRdb reprocessed the PCR reads via MiXCR. The sample has over 25,000 clones; around a fifth are singletons. Sequencing input: blood. The V call is TRBV12-3 or TRBV12-4, the J call TRBJ2-3; 9 nucleotides line up with TRBD1. The receptor comes from a female donor with papillary thyroid cancer or a benign thyroid nodule (not recorded which). Some clones in this sample may be carry-over from other donors' samples. The CDR3 loop reads CASSFRTGDRDTQYF. Here the CDR3 DNA reads TGTGCCAGCAGTTTCCGGACAGGGGACCGAGATACGCAGTATTTT.